Below, 2 T cell receptor beta chains from the same sample are listed, as sequenced in a study of STAT3 mutations in large granular lymphocyte leukemia. Profiled with immunoSEQ multiplex PCR; TCRdb holds only in-frame clones, not every one. Of over 25,000 clones in the sample, 60% to 85% were seen once. Findings and limits, study-wide: In T-cell large granular lymphocyte leukemia, about half of patients showed multiple immunodominant subclonotypes.

No antigen has been identified for these receptors. Sequencing was done on a sample of peripheral blood mononuclear cells. The receptors were sampled from a woman aged 45-60 years with T-cell large granular lymphocyte leukemia. Some clones in this sample may be carry-over from other donors' samples.

The chain carries TRBV2 and TRBJ2-3, with TRBD2 identical over 9 bases. J was trimmed by 2 bases and V by 7 bases; bases with no gene match: 7. The V gene's germline CDR1 is SNHLY and CDR2 FYNNEI. The CDR3 runs 15 residues. The CDR3 DNA is TGTGCCAGCACCTTGACTAGCGGTTACACAGATACGCAGTATTTT. Translating gives CASTLTSGYTDTQYF.

The rearrangement joins TRBV7-6 to TRBJ2-3, with D possibly TRBD2 on 6 matching bases. Trimming pared 5 bases from V and 3 bases from J, leaving 18 bases between. The germline gives CDR1 SGHVS, CDR2 FNYEAQ. The CDR3 spans 16 residues. The CDR3 bases are TGTGCCAGCAGCGGAGTAGCGGAGGGATTGACAGATACGCAGTATTTT. Translated: CASSGVAEGLTDTQYF.